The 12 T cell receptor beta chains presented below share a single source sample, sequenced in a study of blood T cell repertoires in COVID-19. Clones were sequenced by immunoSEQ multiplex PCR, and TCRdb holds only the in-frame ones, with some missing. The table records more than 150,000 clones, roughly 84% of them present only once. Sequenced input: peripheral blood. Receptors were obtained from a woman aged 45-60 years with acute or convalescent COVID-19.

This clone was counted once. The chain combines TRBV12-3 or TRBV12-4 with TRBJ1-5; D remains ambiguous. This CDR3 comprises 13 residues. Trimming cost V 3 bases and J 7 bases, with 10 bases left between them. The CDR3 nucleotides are TGTGCCAGCAGTTTGGTGGGGAGGCAGCCCCAGCATTTT. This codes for CASSLVGRQPQHF.

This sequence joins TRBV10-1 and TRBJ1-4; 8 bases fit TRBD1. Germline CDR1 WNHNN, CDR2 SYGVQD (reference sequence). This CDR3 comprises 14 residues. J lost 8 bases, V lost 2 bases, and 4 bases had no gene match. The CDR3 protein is CASSEQGAEEKLFF. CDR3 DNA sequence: TGCGCCAGCAGTGAGCAGGGGGCAGAAGAAAAACTGTTTTTT.

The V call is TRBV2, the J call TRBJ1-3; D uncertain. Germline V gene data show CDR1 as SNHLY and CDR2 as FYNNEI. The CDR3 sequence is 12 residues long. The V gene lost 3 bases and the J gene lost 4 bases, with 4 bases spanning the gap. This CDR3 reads CASSEAGNTIYF. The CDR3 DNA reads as TGTGCCAGCAGTGAGGCCGGAAACACCATATATTTT.

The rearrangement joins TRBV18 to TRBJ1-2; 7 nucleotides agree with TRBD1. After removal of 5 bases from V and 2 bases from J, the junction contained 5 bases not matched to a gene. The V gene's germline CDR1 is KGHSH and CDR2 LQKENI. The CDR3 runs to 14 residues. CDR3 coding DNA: TGTGCCAGCTCATTCAGGGACAGAAACTATGGCTACACCTTC. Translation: CASSFRDRNYGYTF. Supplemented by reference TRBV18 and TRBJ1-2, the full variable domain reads NAGVMQNPRHLVRRRGQEARLRCSPMKGHSHVYWYRQLPEEGLKFMVYLQKENIIDESGMPKERFSAEFPKEGPSILRIQQVVRGDSAAYFCASSFRDRNYGYTFGSGTRLTVV.

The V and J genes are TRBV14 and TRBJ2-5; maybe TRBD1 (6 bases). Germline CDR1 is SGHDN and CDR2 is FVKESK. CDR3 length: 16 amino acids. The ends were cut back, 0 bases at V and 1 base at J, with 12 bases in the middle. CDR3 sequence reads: CASSQDRGHTQETQYF. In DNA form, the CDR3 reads TGTGCCAGCAGCCAAGATCGGGGACATACCCAAGAGACCCAGTACTTC.

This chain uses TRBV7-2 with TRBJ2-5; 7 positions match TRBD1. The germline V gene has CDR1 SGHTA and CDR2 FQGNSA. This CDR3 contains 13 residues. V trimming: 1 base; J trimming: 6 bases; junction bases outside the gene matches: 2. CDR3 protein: CASSLEQGKTQYF. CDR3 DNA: TGTGCCAGCAGCTTAGAACAGGGGAAGACCCAGTACTTC. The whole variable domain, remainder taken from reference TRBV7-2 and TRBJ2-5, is GAGVSQSPSNKVTEKGKDVELRCDPISGHTALYWYRQSLGQGLEFLIYFQGNSAPDKSGLPSDRFSAERTGGSVSTLTIQRTQQEDSAVYLCASSLEQGKTQYFGPGTRLLVL.

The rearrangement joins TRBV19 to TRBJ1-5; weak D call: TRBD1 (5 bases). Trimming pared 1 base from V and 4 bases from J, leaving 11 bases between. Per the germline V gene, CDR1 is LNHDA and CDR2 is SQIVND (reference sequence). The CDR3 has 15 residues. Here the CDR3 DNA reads TGTGCCAGTAGTATAGTTGCGACAGCAAATCAGCCCCAGCATTTT. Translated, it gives CASSIVATANQPQHF.

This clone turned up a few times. As DNA, the CDR3 is TGTGCCAGCAGCTTGGCCGGGACAGGGGGCTACGAGCAGTACTTC. Its protein product is CASSLAGTGGYEQYF. The rearrangement joins TRBV5-5 to TRBJ2-7, with 11 positions matching TRBD1. The CDR3 loop spans 15 amino acids. V was clipped by 0 bases and J by 3 bases; unmatched bases: 2. The germline gives CDR1 SGHKS, CDR2 YYEKEE (reference sequence).

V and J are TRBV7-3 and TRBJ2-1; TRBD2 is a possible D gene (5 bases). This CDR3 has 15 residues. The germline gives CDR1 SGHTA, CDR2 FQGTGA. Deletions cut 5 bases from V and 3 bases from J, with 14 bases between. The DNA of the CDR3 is TGTGCCAGCAGCCCCCGGCGAAGCGGCTACAATGAGCAGTTCTTC. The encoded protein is CASSPRRSGYNEQFF.

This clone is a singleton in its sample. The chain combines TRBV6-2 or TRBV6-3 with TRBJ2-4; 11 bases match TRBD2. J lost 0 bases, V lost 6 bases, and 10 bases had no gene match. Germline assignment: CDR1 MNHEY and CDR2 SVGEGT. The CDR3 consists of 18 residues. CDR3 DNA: TGTGCCAGCAGCCTCGGGACTAGCGGAGATTTAGCCAAAAACATTCAGTACTTC. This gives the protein CASSLGTSGDLAKNIQYF.

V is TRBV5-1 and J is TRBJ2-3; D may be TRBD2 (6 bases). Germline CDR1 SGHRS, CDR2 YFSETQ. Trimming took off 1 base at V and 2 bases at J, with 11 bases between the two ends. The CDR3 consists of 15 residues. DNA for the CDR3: TGCGCCAGCAGCTTGTCCGGGGGTTTCACAGATACGCAGTATTTT. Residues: CASSLSGGFTDTQYF.

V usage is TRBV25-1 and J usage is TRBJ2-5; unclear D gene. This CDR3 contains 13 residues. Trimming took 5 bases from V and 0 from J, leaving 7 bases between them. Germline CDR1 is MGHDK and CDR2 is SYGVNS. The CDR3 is CASSPQYQETQYF. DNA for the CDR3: TGTGCCAGCAGTCCCCAGTACCAAGAGACCCAGTACTTC.